The 25 T cell receptor beta chains given below trace back to one sample, sequenced in a study of shared clonotypes between healthy human individuals (dated by TCRdb to the early 2020s). Preparation of the library involved the immunoSEQ multiplex PCR assay. As stored in TCRdb, this immuneACCESS dataset retains in-frame rearrangements with V and J assigned. A fraction of the clones does not appear; measured against another copy, unresolved V genes explain less than half of the discrepancy, and the remainder lacks a known reason. This sample gives approximately 2,200,000 clones in total; more than 85% of them show up just once. The ten largest clones take up about 1.5% of the sample. CD8 naive samples were obtained by positive selection for CCR7 among CD45RO-negative cells, yielding a CD45RA+CCR7+ population from which TemRA cells were excluded. The sample was naive CD8+ T cells from PBMCs. Interpreted using the paper, the cell subset or site label stands for: CD45RA+CCR7+. The receptors were sampled from a man aged 18-30 years in good health. Some clones in this sample may be carry-over from other donors' samples.

The V call is TRBV9, the J call TRBJ2-3; 11 nucleotides align to TRBD2. This CDR3 has 17 amino acids. V lost 3 bases, J lost 0 bases, and 6 bases stayed unmatched. CDR1 and CDR2 from the germline V gene are SGDLS and YYNGEE. The CDR3 region is CASSDGTSGPSTDTQYF. CDR3 bases: TGTGCCAGCAGCGATGGGACTAGCGGCCCTAGCACAGATACGCAGTATTTT. Supplemented by reference TRBV9 and TRBJ2-3, the full variable domain reads DSGVTQTPKHLITATGQRVTLRCSPRSGDLSVYWYQQSLDQGLQFLIQYYNGEERAKGNILERFSAQQFPDLHSELNLSSLELGDSALYFCASSDGTSGPSTDTQYFGPGTRLTVL.

V is TRBV27 and J is TRBJ2-1; D ambiguous. V was trimmed by 4 bases and J by 8 bases, leaving 9 bases between them. Germline loops: CDR1 MNHEY, CDR2 SMNVEV (reference sequence). The CDR3 consists of 12 residues. DNA for the CDR3: TGTGCCAGCAGTTACACGAGCCATGAGCAGTTCTTC. Amino acid sequence: CASSYTSHEQFF.

V gene TRBV9 combines with J gene TRBJ2-1, with 7 bases aligning to TRBD2. V dropped 3 bases and J dropped 3; count of bases not matched to a gene: 6. This CDR3 has 15 residues. Germline V lookup: CDR1 SGDLS, CDR2 YYNGEE. The CDR3 here is CASSDAGEGYNEQFF. The DNA for the CDR3 is TGTGCCAGCAGCGATGCGGGAGAGGGCTACAATGAGCAGTTCTTC.

The rearrangement links TRBV7-9 to TRBJ1-1; D gene uncertain. Germline V gene sequence: CDR1 SEHNR, CDR2 FQNEAQ (reference sequence). V was pared by 5 bases and J by 3 bases, with 10 bases between. This CDR3 spans 13 amino acids. DNA of the CDR3: TGTGCCAGCAGCCGCAGGCTGGACACTGAAGCTTTCTTT. Translated: CASSRRLDTEAFF.

The chain carries TRBV9 and TRBJ1-5; 8 nucleotides match TRBD1. The CDR3 totals 14 residues. V trimming: 3 bases; J trimming: 9 bases; junction bases outside the gene matches: 8. The germline gives CDR1 SGDLS, CDR2 YYNGEE. The CDR3 loop reads CASSATGAQGPQHF. The DNA of the CDR3 is TGTGCCAGCAGCGCGACAGGGGCCCAGGGGCCCCAGCATTTT. The whole variable domain, remainder taken from reference TRBV9 and TRBJ1-5, is DSGVTQTPKHLITATGQRVTLRCSPRSGDLSVYWYQQSLDQGLQFLIQYYNGEERAKGNILERFSAQQFPDLHSELNLSSLELGDSALYFCASSATGAQGPQHFGDGTRLSIL.

The genes are TRBV2 and TRBJ2-7; a possible D gene is TRBD1 (6 bases). Germline-derived CDR1 and CDR2 are SNHLY and FYNNEI. Trimming took 7 bases from V and 5 from J, leaving 24 bases between them. The CDR3 extends over 16 amino acids. The CDR3 bases are TGTGCCAGCAACGCCCCGGACAGAGTGAATTTGGACGAGCAGTACTTC. This encodes CASNAPDRVNLDEQYF.

The genes are TRBV5-6 and TRBJ1-1; possibly TRBD1 for D (5 bases). The CDR3 is 13 amino acids. CDR1 and CDR2 from the germline V gene are SGHDT and YYEEEE. Deletions cut 6 bases from V and 5 bases from J, with 14 bases between. CDR3 amino acids: CASNQRGWTEAFF. DNA for the CDR3: TGTGCCAGCAACCAACGGGGGTGGACTGAAGCTTTCTTT. Using reference TRBV5-6 and TRBJ1-1 for the parts outside the CDR3, the full variable domain is DAGVTQSPTHLIKTRGQQVTLRCSPKSGHDTVSWYQQALGQGPQFIFQYYEEEERQRGNFPDRFSGHQFPNYSSELNVNALLLGDSALYLCASNQRGWTEAFFGQGTRLTVV.

This clone has a single count. The genes are TRBV29-1 and TRBJ1-1; 7 bases agree with TRBD1. In germline, CDR1 is SQVTM, CDR2 ANQGSEA. The length of the CDR3 is 15 residues. V lost 6 bases, J lost 3 bases, and 13 bases stayed unmatched. The CDR3 region has the DNA TGCAGCGTCGTTCACCCCGACAGGGATGACACTGAAGCTTTCTTT. It translates to CSVVHPDRDDTEAFF.

The chain has TRBV5-1 and TRBJ2-4; 7 nucleotides agree with TRBD2. Unmatched junction bases numbered 22, after V lost 4 bases and J lost 9 bases. This CDR3 contains 18 residues. CDR1 and CDR2 (germline): SGHRS, YFSETQ. The CDR3 DNA is TGCGCCAGCAGCCGGGACCCCTCGGAAGAGCCGGGAGGCGGCATTCAGTACTTC. The encoded protein is CASSRDPSEEPGGGIQYF.

J is TRBJ1-5 and V is TRBV5-6; no clear D gene. Germline-derived CDR1 and CDR2 are SGHDT and YYEEEE. The V gene lost 3 bases and the J gene lost 7 bases, with 17 bases spanning the gap. The CDR3 extends over 15 amino acids. CDR3 protein: CASSSGPPLGQPQHF. CDR3 DNA: TGTGCCAGCAGCTCAGGACCACCCCTAGGGCAGCCCCAGCATTTT. The variable domain in full, completed from reference TRBV5-6 and TRBJ1-5, reads DAGVTQSPTHLIKTRGQQVTLRCSPKSGHDTVSWYQQALGQGPQFIFQYYEEEERQRGNFPDRFSGHQFPNYSSELNVNALLLGDSALYLCASSSGPPLGQPQHFGDGTRLSIL.

On this clone itself: Different DNA sequences within this sample yield the same CDR3. V is TRBV9 and J is TRBJ1-1, with 9 bases identical to TRBD1. Trimming cost V 2 bases and J 2 bases; bases outside gene matches: 1. CDR1 and CDR2 (germline): SGDLS, YYNGEE. This CDR3 has 14 amino acids. Here the CDR3 DNA reads TGTGCCAGCAGCGTTACAGGGGGCAACACTGAAGCTTTCTTT. This gives the protein CASSVTGGNTEAFF.

The chain combines TRBV7-9 with TRBJ1-2, with 9 bases that match TRBD1. V was pared by 3 bases and J by 2 bases, with 1 base of the junction left unmatched. CDR3 length: 14 residues. Germline values: CDR1 SEHNR, CDR2 FQNEAQ (reference sequence). CDR3 sequence (DNA): TGTGCCAGCAGCTTCGGGACAGGGAACTATGGCTACACCTTC. Residues: CASSFGTGNYGYTF.

The V gene is TRBV11-1, the J gene TRBJ1-2; the D gene is possibly TRBD1 (5 bases). The length of the CDR3 is 13 residues. Germline CDR1 reads SGHAT; CDR2 reads FQDESV (reference sequence). Trimming left V 3 bases short and J 8 bases short, with 13 bases between. In nucleotides, the CDR3 is TGTGCCAGCAGCTTCGAGACAGCTTCCGGCTACACCTTC. Translating gives CASSFETASGYTF.

The V call is TRBV5-1, the J call TRBJ2-7; D is possibly TRBD1 (5 bases). The ends were cut back, 0 bases at V and 5 bases at J, with 9 bases in the middle. This CDR3 has 13 amino acids. Germline CDR1 SGHRS, CDR2 YFSETQ. The CDR3 loop is CASSLGWGDEQYF. DNA for the CDR3: TGCGCCAGCAGCTTGGGTTGGGGCGACGAGCAGTACTTC.

The chain combines TRBV7-9 with TRBJ2-7; no reliable D call. Per germline, CDR1 SEHNR and CDR2 FQNEAQ (reference sequence). The CDR3 covers 13 residues. The ends were cut back, 4 bases at V and 5 bases at J, with 12 bases in the middle. CDR3 coding DNA: TGTGCCAGCAGCTCCCTGTACGAGGACGAGCAGTACTTC. It yields the protein CASSSLYEDEQYF.

This clone was counted once. The genes are TRBV13 and TRBJ2-7; 7 positions match TRBD1. CDR1 is PRHDT, CDR2 FYEKMQ, per germline (reference sequence). This CDR3 region has 13 residues. Germline trimming cut 5 bases from V and 6 bases from J; bases unmatched to any gene: 7. In DNA, the CDR3 is TGTGCCAGCAGCACCGGGACAGTCCTCGAGCAGTACTTC. Its translation is CASSTGTVLEQYF.

The CDR3 nucleotides are TGTGCCAGTAGCAGGGACAGCCGAGCTAACTATGGCTACACCTTC. It codes for CASSRDSRANYGYTF. J is TRBJ1-2 and V is TRBV19; 7 bases align to TRBD1. Germline loops: CDR1 LNHDA, CDR2 SQIVND (reference sequence). This CDR3 contains 15 residues. V shed 6 bases, J shed 0 bases, and the junction held 7 bases outside the gene matches.

V gene TRBV29-1 combines with J gene TRBJ1-1, with D hard to call. The CDR3 runs 12 residues. Deletions cut 6 bases from V and 2 bases from J, with 10 bases between. Germline V lookup: CDR1 SQVTM, CDR2 ANQGSEA. DNA of the CDR3: TGCAGCGTCGACTGGGATAACACTGAAGCTTTCTTT. This sequence encodes CSVDWDNTEAFF.

The chain uses TRBV28 and TRBJ1-1, with 7 bases matching TRBD1. The ends lost 2 bases at V and 5 bases at J; junction bases unmatched: 11. CDR3 size: 16 residues. CDR1 and CDR2 (germline): MDHEN, SYDVKM. The CDR3 region has the DNA TGTGCCAGCAGTTTACCCATGGGTGCAGGGGGTACTGAAGCTTTCTTT. Its protein product is CASSLPMGAGGTEAFF.

About this clone: Other DNA sequences within the sample encode an identical CDR3. The rearrangement uses TRBV7-9 and TRBJ2-7; the D is unclear. The CDR3 runs 11 residues. The V gene lost 5 bases and the J gene lost 3 bases, with 5 bases spanning the gap. The V gene's germline CDR1 is SEHNR and CDR2 FQNEAQ (reference sequence). Here the CDR3 reads CASSLDYEQYF. In nucleotides, the CDR3 is TGTGCCAGCAGCCTAGACTACGAGCAGTACTTC.

V is TRBV5-4 and J is TRBJ2-2; no firm D call. The CDR3 totals 14 residues. The germline gives CDR1 SGHNT, CDR2 YYREEE (reference sequence). The ends were cut back, 0 bases at V and 6 bases at J, with 9 bases in the middle. CDR3 DNA: TGTGCCAGCAGCTTGGAAGGGTTCCCCGGGGAGCTGTTTTTT. This translates into CASSLEGFPGELFF.

The chain employs TRBV27 and TRBJ2-1, with 14 bases identical to TRBD2. With V trimmed by 5 bases and J by 8 bases, 8 bases remained unmatched. Germline V gene lookup returns CDR1 MNHEY and CDR2 SMNVEV (reference sequence). The CDR3 is 16 amino acids. In nucleotides, the CDR3 is TGTGCCAGCAGTGGGTACGGGACTAGCGGGAGCGATGAGCAGTTCTTC. This codes for CASSGYGTSGSDEQFF.

The rearrangement links TRBV20-1 to TRBJ2-7; D is unresolved. Trimming pared 6 bases from V and 3 bases from J, leaving 9 bases between. The germline gives CDR1 DFQATT, CDR2 SNEGSKA (reference sequence). The CDR3 contains 11 residues. The CDR3 loop reads CSAVVVYEQYF. The CDR3 DNA is TGCAGTGCCGTAGTCGTCTACGAGCAGTACTTC.

V and J are TRBV7-2 and TRBJ1-2; 11 nucleotides match TRBD1. Per germline, CDR1 SGHTA and CDR2 FQGNSA. This CDR3 has 14 residues. V lost 5 bases to trimming and J lost 6 bases; unmatched junction nucleotides: 5. The CDR3 reads CASSGRTGGNGYTF. The CDR3 nucleotides read TGTGCCAGCAGCGGGCGGACAGGGGGCAATGGCTACACCTTC.

This chain joins TRBV4-2 and TRBJ1-3; D is uncertain. V shed 0 bases and J shed 3 bases, with 3 bases lying between them. Germline V lookup: CDR1 LGHNA, CDR2 YNFKEQ. The CDR3 extends over 13 amino acids. The CDR3 DNA sequence: TGTGCCAGCAGCCAAGAAGGTGGAAACACCATATATTTT. It specifies CASSQEGGNTIYF.